The following is a TCR beta chain sequence with its context. These data originate in a study of blood T cell repertoires in COVID-19. Study details: The United States, Italy and Spain provided the acute and convalescent COVID-19 samples. PBMCs, B-cell-depleted T cells, or T cells were the source of the cDNA or gDNA that made up the material.

TCRdb's copy holds only in-frame clones and misses some; the assay was immunoSEQ multiplex PCR. The sample lists 120,000 to 150,000 clones, roughly 87% occurring once. The CDR3 runs 12 residues. J was trimmed by 7 bases and V by 11 bases; bases with no gene match: 6. The sequence came from a woman aged 45-59 years with acute or convalescent COVID-19. The V and J genes are TRBV12-3 or TRBV12-4 and TRBJ2-2; 8 nucleotides line up with TRBD1. Sequenced sample: peripheral blood. CDR3 nucleotides: TGTGCCGGCCAGGGGGCCGGCGGGGAGCTGTTTTTT. Amino acids: CAGQGAGGELFF.